Sequencing of this TCR beta chain was carried out in a study of T-cell memory formation after mild COVID-19. In its sample, this clonotype was seen many times. Antigen specificity is unknown. Overall study findings and caveats: CD8+ contracting clones occupied EMRA, while CD4+ ones occupied mainly CM and EM.

Germline values: CDR1 LGHDT, CDR2 YNNKEL (reference sequence). The CDR3 has 16 amino acids. Germline trimming cut 2 bases from V and 11 bases from J; bases unmatched to any gene: 15. One entry per CDR3 protein results from TCRdb running MiXCR on the 5' RACE reads. Altogether approximately 290,000 distinct CDR3 sequences are present, about 16% being singletons, with the ten largest covering around 23%. Sequencing was done on a sample of PBMCs or a T cell subset sorted from them (not recorded which). The chain links TRBV3-1 to TRBJ1-1, with 9 nucleotides matching TRBD1. The receptor was isolated from a man aged 18 to 35 who had mild COVID-19 (a few samples of this study predate the infection). Cell type and time point are not known. The CDR3 DNA sequence: TGTGCCAGCAGCCAAAACCTTGGGCCTTACGGGACAGGGGCTTTCTTT. It yields the protein CASSQNLGPYGTGAFF.